This entry lists 27 T cell receptor beta chains sequenced from one sample in a study of T cells in Graves' hyperthyroidism and ophthalmopathy (dated by TCRdb to the late 2010s). The method behind the library was multiplex PCR. The instrument was an Illumina HiSeq 2000. TCR beta CDR3 regions were amplified from RNA transcripts. For the first round of RT-PCR on the TCR CDR3, the HTBI primer set was used together with the Qiagen OneStep RT-PCR kit. TCRdb reprocessing: public reads trimmed at Q25 with fastp, clones called with MiXCR, in-frame beta chains kept. Here each entry gathers all rows of one CDR3 protein and keeps the most common genes and DNA. This sample is represented by 350,000 or so distinct CDR3 sequences; approximately 18% of them were singletons. The ten largest make up about 14% of the sample. Sequencing was done on a sample of blood. The receptor set was obtained from a woman aged 40 to 50 with Graves' ophthalmopathy.

This clonotype was detected only a few times. The V and J genes are TRBV11-2 and TRBJ1-2; D is unresolved. The V gene lost 3 bases and the J gene lost 4 bases, with 9 bases spanning the gap. The CDR3 is 13 amino acids. CDR1 and CDR2 from the germline V gene are SGHAT and FQNNGV. CDR3 sequence: CASSFVRSYGYTF. CDR3 coding DNA: TGTGCCAGCAGCTTCGTAAGGAGCTATGGCTACACCTTC.

The sample holds many counts of this clonotype. V and J are TRBV18 and TRBJ1-5; 8 positions agree with TRBD1. There are 14 residues in the CDR3. Germline loops: CDR1 KGHSH, CDR2 LQKENI. After removal of 5 bases from V and 7 bases from J, the junction contained 7 bases not matched to a gene. Here the CDR3 DNA reads TGTGCCAGCTCATTCGGACAGGGACTGCAGCCCCAGCATTTT. Protein product: CASSFGQGLQPQHF. Full variable domain (outside the CDR3, taken from reference TRBV18 and TRBJ1-5): NAGVMQNPRHLVRRRGQEARLRCSPMKGHSHVYWYRQLPEEGLKFMVYLQKENIIDESGMPKERFSAEFPKEGPSILRIQQVVRGDSAAYFCASSFGQGLQPQHFGDGTRLSIL.

As to this clonotype: This may be a read error: a much more frequent sequence differs by one nucleotide. The chain carries TRBV19 and TRBJ1-5, with TRBD1 as a possible D gene (5 bases). The CDR3 length is 18 residues. The V end was cut by 1 base, the J end by 0 bases, with 16 bases between. Germline V gene data show CDR1 as LNHDA and CDR2 as SQIVND (reference sequence). The CDR3 sequence is CASSIAAAGVYSNQPQHF. The CDR3 region has the DNA TGTGCCAGTAGTATAGCGGCAGCGGGGGTCTATAGCAATCAGCCCCAGCATTTT.

This clonotype was seen ten or more times. This chain uses TRBV7-9 with TRBJ1-2; 9 bases agree with TRBD1. J lost 5 bases, V lost 5 bases, and 9 bases had no gene match. Germline lookup yields CDR1 SEHNR and CDR2 FQNEAQ (reference sequence). CDR3 length equals 15 residues. In DNA form, the CDR3 reads TGTGCCAGCAGCCAAGTACAGGGGGCAGGGTATGGCTACACCTTC. Translated, it gives CASSQVQGAGYGYTF.

In its sample, this clonotype was seen many times. The chain is built from TRBV6-5 and TRBJ1-3; D call uncertain. The V end was cut by 8 bases, the J end by 3 bases, with 5 bases between. This CDR3 is 11 amino acids long. CDR1 and CDR2 (germline): MNHEY, SVGAGI. CDR3 DNA sequence: TGTGCCAGCGAGGTTGGAAACACCATATATTTT. This sequence encodes CASEVGNTIYF.

In its sample, this clonotype was seen many times. The rearrangement links TRBV15 to TRBJ1-5; possible D gene TRBD1, 6 bases. Germline lookup yields CDR1 LNHNV and CDR2 YYDKDF (reference sequence). The ends were cut back, 2 bases at V and 6 bases at J, with 8 bases in the middle. The CDR3 loop spans 13 amino acids. CDR3 sequence reads: CATSRTGFQPQHF. CDR3 nucleotide sequence: TGTGCCACCAGCAGAACAGGGTTTCAGCCCCAGCATTTT. The whole variable domain, filled in from reference TRBV15 and TRBJ1-5, reads DAMVIQNPRYQVTQFGKPVTLSCSQTLNHNVMYWYQQKSSQAPKLLFHYYDKDFNNEADTPDNFQSRRPNTSFCFLDIRSPGLGDTAMYLCATSRTGFQPQHFGDGTRLSIL.

This clonotype was counted many times. The rearrangement joins TRBV19 to TRBJ1-1, with a tentative D call TRBD1 (5 bases). The CDR3 loop spans 13 amino acids. V lost 7 bases and J 4 bases, leaving 13 bases between the germline ends. The germline CDR1 and CDR2 sequences are LNHDA and SQIVND (reference sequence). The CDR3: CASNKGDITEAFF. CDR3 DNA sequence: TGTGCCAGTAACAAAGGGGATATCACTGAAGCTTTCTTT.

This clonotype was seen at least ten times. V and J are TRBV7-8 and TRBJ1-2; D is perhaps TRBD1 (5 bases). Trimming shortened V by 6 bases and J by 2 bases, and 13 bases separated the two germline ends. The CDR3 sequence is 14 residues long. Per the germline V gene, CDR1 is SGHVS and CDR2 is FQNEAQ. This CDR3 is CASSRTGRNYGYTF. CDR3 nucleotides: TGTGCCAGCAGTCGCACGGGACGAAACTATGGCTACACCTTC.

As for this clonotype: The junction departs from germline at one end; a sequencing error may be responsible. The chain joins TRBV4-1 to TRBJ2-7; D gene unclear. The CDR3 has 11 amino acids. CDR1 is MGHRA and CDR2 is YSYEKL in the germline V gene. DNA for the CDR3: TGCGCCAGCAGCCAAGCAGGAGAGCTGTACTTC. Protein product: CASSQAGELYF.

Ten or more counts support this clonotype. V is TRBV12-3 or TRBV12-4 and J is TRBJ2-1; 7 bases line up with TRBD2. Trimming at V came to 4 bases and at J to 0 bases, leaving 3 bases not matched to a gene. This CDR3 has 15 residues. CDR3: CASSYGRRSYNEQFF. In DNA, the CDR3 is TGTGCCAGCAGTTACGGGAGGCGCTCCTACAATGAGCAGTTCTTC.

There are many counts of this clonotype. Given a much more abundant clone one base away, this may be a read error. The chain joins TRBV7-7 to TRBJ1-1; D not certain. CDR3 length equals 14 residues. Looked up from germline, CDR1 is SSHAT and CDR2 is FNYEAQ (reference sequence). This CDR3 reads CASDVPTMNTEASF. The CDR3 DNA sequence: TGTGCTAGTGACGTACCAACTATGAACACTGAAGCTTCCTTT. Using reference TRBV7-7 and TRBJ1-1 for the parts outside the CDR3, the full variable domain is GAGVSQSPRYKVTKRGQDVTLRCDPISSHATLYWYQQALGQGPEFLTYFNYEAQPDKSGLPSDRFSAERPEGSISTLTIQRTEQRDSAMYRCASDVPTMNTEASFGQGTRLTVV.

The genes are TRBV30 and TRBJ2-3, with D possibly being TRBD1 or TRBD2 (5 bases each). Trimming took off 5 bases at V and 5 bases at J, with 8 bases between the two ends. Germline CDR1 is GTSNPN and CDR2 is SVGIG (reference sequence). The CDR3 covers 11 residues. The CDR3 is CAWGTEDTQYF. The CDR3 DNA reads TGTGCCTGGGGGACGGAAGATACGCAGTATTTT. The full variable domain, in which reference TRBV30 and TRBJ2-3 provide the parts outside the CDR3, is SQTIHQWPATLVQPVGSPLSLECTVEGTSNPNLYWYRQAAGRGLQLLFYSVGIGQISSEVPQNLSASRPQDRQFILSSKKLLLSDSGFYLCAWGTEDTQYFGPGTRLTVL.

This clonotype came up many times. This rearrangement joins TRBV7-2 to TRBJ2-5, with a tentative D call TRBD2 (5 bases). This CDR3 is built from 15 residues. The V gene's germline CDR1 is SGHTA and CDR2 FQGNSA. The V and J ends lost 2 bases and 5 bases respectively, with 15 bases between them. The CDR3 spells CASSLFRERPETQYF. The CDR3 DNA is TGTGCCAGCAGCTTATTTCGGGAAAGGCCCGAGACCCAGTACTTC. Full variable domain (outside the CDR3, taken from reference TRBV7-2 and TRBJ2-5): GAGVSQSPSNKVTEKGKDVELRCDPISGHTALYWYRQSLGQGLEFLIYFQGNSAPDKSGLPSDRFSAERTGGSVSTLTIQRTQQEDSAVYLCASSLFRERPETQYFGPGTRLLVL.

This clonotype occurred many times. The chain carries TRBV27 and TRBJ2-7, with 7 bases matching TRBD2. This CDR3 contains 16 residues. J lost 5 bases, V lost 6 bases, and 16 bases had no gene match. Germline values: CDR1 MNHEY, CDR2 SMNVEV (reference sequence). CDR3 sequence reads: CASSPGGWREFDEQYF. The CDR3 region has the DNA TGTGCCAGCAGCCCCGGGGGATGGCGGGAGTTCGACGAGCAGTACTTC.

This chain links TRBV20-1 with TRBJ1-3; 7 positions match TRBD1. V shed 4 bases, J shed 0 bases, and the junction held 6 bases outside the gene matches. The germline CDR1 and CDR2 sequences are DFQATT and SNEGSKA (reference sequence). The CDR3 has 15 residues. The chain's CDR3 is CSANDGTVSGNTIYF. In DNA form, the CDR3 reads TGCAGTGCTAACGACGGGACAGTCTCTGGAAACACCATATATTTT.

This clonotype was seen at least ten times. This chain connects TRBV12-3 or TRBV12-4 to TRBJ1-5, with 7 bases aligning to TRBD1. There are 15 residues in the CDR3. V was pared by 2 bases and J by 4 bases, with 5 bases of the junction left unmatched. The CDR3 sequence: CASSLTGVPNQPQHF. The CDR3 bases are TGTGCCAGCAGTTTAACAGGGGTCCCTAATCAGCCCCAGCATTTT.

This rearrangement joins TRBV7-8 to TRBJ1-3; D is unresolved. The germline V gene encodes CDR1 SGHVS and CDR2 FQNEAQ. The V end was cut by 7 bases, the J end by 0 bases, with 19 bases between. This CDR3 is built from 17 residues. The CDR3 region has the DNA TGTGCCAGCATCCCGGAAAGGCTCTCGAGCTCTGGAAACACCATATATTTT. Amino acids: CASIPERLSSSGNTIYF.

This clonotype was recorded many times. This rearrangement joins TRBV29-1 to TRBJ1-5; possible D gene TRBD1, 6 bases. Germline V lookup: CDR1 SQVTM, CDR2 ANQGSEA. CDR3 length: 13 residues. V lost 7 bases and J lost 6, with 16 bases in between. CDR3 amino acids: CSATGRGGQPQHF. In DNA, the CDR3 is TGCAGCGCCACAGGGAGGGGTGGTCAGCCCCAGCATTTT.

This clonotype was detected many times. The V call is TRBV7-2, the J call TRBJ2-5, with a possible D match to TRBD1 (6 bases). This CDR3 contains 16 residues. V shed 5 bases and J shed 0 bases, with 16 bases lying between them. Germline values: CDR1 SGHTA, CDR2 FQGNSA. The CDR3 sequence is CASSPDRSWYQETQYF. In nucleotides, the CDR3 is TGTGCCAGCAGCCCAGACAGGTCGTGGTACCAAGAGACCCAGTACTTC. The variable domain in full, with the rest retrieved from reference TRBV7-2 and TRBJ2-5, is GAGVSQSPSNKVTEKGKDVELRCDPISGHTALYWYRQSLGQGLEFLIYFQGNSAPDKSGLPSDRFSAERTGGSVSTLTIQRTQQEDSAVYLCASSPDRSWYQETQYFGPGTRLLVL.

This clonotype has a count of ten or more. The chain employs TRBV12-3 or TRBV12-4 and TRBJ1-2; perhaps TRBD1 as D (5 bases). CDR3 size: 13 residues. Trimming cost V 6 bases and J 4 bases, with 12 bases left between them. The CDR3 DNA reads TGTGCCAGCAGAGGACTAGGGGCCTATGGCTACACCTTC. It specifies CASRGLGAYGYTF.

The table lists this clonotype with many counts. The chain has TRBV14 and TRBJ2-7; unclear D gene. This CDR3 has 12 residues. Germline CDR1 SGHDN, CDR2 FVKESK. The ends were cut back, 4 bases at V and 3 bases at J, with 7 bases in the middle. The CDR3 region is CASSLSIYEQYF. The CDR3 region has the DNA TGTGCCAGCAGCCTCTCAATCTACGAGCAGTACTTC.

In its sample, this clonotype was seen many times. The chain is built from TRBV13 and TRBJ2-3, with 9 bases that match TRBD2. V dropped 3 bases and J dropped 4; count of bases not matched to a gene: 11. In germline, CDR1 is PRHDT, CDR2 FYEKMQ (reference sequence). The CDR3 runs 17 residues. This chain's CDR3 is CASSFRVSAGGADTQYF. The CDR3 DNA reads as TGTGCCAGCAGCTTCCGTGTATCGGCGGGAGGGGCAGATACGCAGTATTTT.

This clonotype was seen many times. The chain recombines TRBV2 with TRBJ2-2, with 9 bases aligning to TRBD2. J was trimmed by 6 bases and V by 2 bases; bases with no gene match: 4. The CDR3 spans 15 residues. The germline V gene encodes CDR1 SNHLY and CDR2 FYNNEI. As DNA, the CDR3 is TGTGCCAGCAGTGAACTGGCGGGAGGGCCCGGGGAGCTGTTTTTT. Its translation: CASSELAGGPGELFF.

This clonotype appeared many times. The chain carries TRBV6-1 and TRBJ2-2; 8 positions agree with TRBD1. CDR1 is MNHNS, CDR2 SASEGT, per germline. V was pared by 5 bases and J by 2 bases, with 4 bases of the junction left unmatched. The CDR3 sequence is 15 residues long. The CDR3 loop reads CASSKDRVNTGELFF. As DNA, the CDR3 is TGTGCCAGCAGTAAGGACAGGGTTAACACCGGGGAGCTGTTTTTT.

This clonotype was found many times. V is TRBV28 and J is TRBJ1-5; TRBD1 is a possible D gene (5 bases). The V and J ends lost 6 bases and 5 bases respectively, with 14 bases between them. This CDR3 spans 14 amino acids. Germline V CDR1 and CDR2: MDHEN, SYDVKM. The CDR3 coding sequence is TGTGCCAGCAGGGGGAGGGACGGGTATCAGCCCCAGCATTTT. Translated: CASRGRDGYQPQHF.

Points on this clonotype: An end of the junction differs from the germline gene, which may be a read error. The chain recombines TRBV20-1 with TRBJ2-2; 8 nucleotides line up with TRBD2. The CDR3 extends over 17 amino acids. Germline V gene sequence: CDR1 DFQATT, CDR2 SNEGSKA (reference sequence). This chain's CDR3 is CRAPGGVGLPNTGELFF. The CDR3 DNA reads as TGCCGTGCCCCGGGGGGGGTCGGACTCCCGAACACCGGGGAGCTGTTTTTT.

The rearrangement joins TRBV7-8 to TRBJ1-2, with 8 positions matching TRBD1. Looked up from germline, CDR1 is SGHVS and CDR2 is FQNEAQ. With 5 bases clipped from V and 4 bases from J, the junction kept 15 bases outside the gene matches. CDR3 length equals 17 residues. This CDR3 reads CASSNNPGGGGFYGYTF. The CDR3 region has the DNA TGTGCCAGCAGCAACAACCCAGGGGGCGGCGGATTCTATGGCTACACCTTC. Full variable domain (missing parts from reference TRBV7-8 and TRBJ1-2): GAGVSQSPRYKVAKRGQDVALRCDPISGHVSLFWYQQALGQGPEFLTYFQNEAQLDKSGLPSDRFFAERPEGSVSTLKIQRTQQEDSAVYLCASSNNPGGGGFYGYTFGSGTRLTVV.